This TCR beta chain was recovered during a study of response to subunit inactivated influenza vaccine. The germline V gene encodes CDR1 SGHVS and CDR2 FQNEAQ. This CDR3 comprises 15 residues. V was pared by 0 bases and J by 6 bases, with 11 bases between. This clonotype was seen only a few times. TCRdb passed the RT-PCR reads through MiXCR, listing each CDR3 protein once. Of over 400,000 distinct CDR3 sequences listed, 10% to 15% were seen once; the top ten hold under 15%. The sequence was obtained from a man between 45 and 60 years old who received an inactivated influenza vaccine. The sequencing used PBMCs from blood, collected 40 to 50 days after vaccination. The chain carries TRBV7-8 and TRBJ2-2; D is unclear. This CDR3 is CASSLAGVGSGELFF. The CDR3 DNA reads as TGTGCCAGCAGCTTAGCGGGCGTCGGATCCGGGGAGCTGTTTTTT.